Listed here are 31 T cell receptor beta chains from one sample, sequenced in a study of cytomegalovirus exposure and HLA in healthy donors. The PCR had 60 Vbeta and 13 Jbeta primers. The protocol was immunoSEQ multiplex PCR, while the TCRdb copy is restricted to in-frame clones and leaves out a portion. Of 100,000 to 150,000 clones in the sample, 74% are singletons; the top ten hold nearly 6%. Specimen: PBMCs. These receptors were obtained from a woman aged 45-60 years in good health and CMV-seropositive.

The chain employs TRBV28 and TRBJ1-4; 7 bases fit TRBD1. Germline assignment: CDR1 MDHEN and CDR2 SYDVKM. V was clipped by 6 bases and J by 7 bases; unmatched bases: 5. This CDR3 has 13 residues. CDR3 loop: CASRQGPSEKLFF. DNA of the CDR3: TGTGCCAGCAGACAGGGGCCCAGTGAAAAACTGTTTTTT.

The gene calls are TRBV5-4 and TRBJ2-1, with 10 positions matching TRBD2. Trimming took 4 bases from V and 0 from J; bases not matched to a gene: 10. This CDR3 region has 18 residues. The germline CDR1 and CDR2 sequences are SGHNT and YYREEE (reference sequence). The CDR3, as DNA: TGTGCCAGCAGCCCCGCTAGCGGGGGCACTCGCTCCTACAATGAGCAGTTCTTC. The encoded protein is CASSPASGGTRSYNEQFF.

The chain uses TRBV7-9 and TRBJ1-4, with a possible D match to TRBD1 (6 bases). This CDR3 has 13 residues. With 5 bases removed from V and 5 bases from J, the gap between germline ends came to 9 bases. Germline CDR1 is SEHNR and CDR2 is FQNEAQ (reference sequence). CDR3 loop: CASSLDSNEKLFF. CDR3 bases: TGTGCCAGCAGCCTGGACAGCAATGAAAAACTGTTTTTT.

With respect to this clone: At the DNA level, this CDR3 is encoded by other sequences in the same sample as well. J is TRBJ2-2 and V is TRBV4-1; TRBD2 aligns across 10 bases. Germline V gives CDR1 MGHRA, CDR2 YSYEKL. The CDR3 extends over 22 amino acids. The junction had 22 bases not matched to a gene; V was cut back by 0 bases and J by 6 bases. Here the CDR3 reads CASSQESSRSGGAGSAAGELFF. The DNA of the CDR3 is TGCGCCAGCAGCCAAGAGTCGAGTAGGAGCGGGGGGGCCGGTAGTGCCGCCGGGGAGCTGTTTTTT.

The genes are TRBV7-8 and TRBJ2-7, with D possibly matching TRBD2 (5 bases). This CDR3 is 14 amino acids long. Trimming took off 3 bases at V and 4 bases at J, with 13 bases between the two ends. From germline, CDR1 is SGHVS and CDR2 FQNEAQ. CDR3 DNA sequence: TGTGCCAGCAGCTTCGGACGTACGGGGTACGAGCAGTACTTC. This encodes CASSFGRTGYEQYF.

This clone was counted only a few times. This chain joins TRBV5-1 and TRBJ1-3; D gene uncertain. V was shortened by 3 bases and J by 0 bases, with 7 bases between the two germline ends. The CDR3 loop spans 14 amino acids. Germline CDR1 SGHRS, CDR2 YFSETQ. The CDR3, as DNA: TGCGCCAGCAGCTCCGCAGGCTCTGGAAACACCATATATTTT. Protein product: CASSSAGSGNTIYF.

The CDR3 nucleotides are TGTGCCATCAGTGAGTCAGGGGGTGAAGGCTACACCTTC. Translation: CAISESGGEGYTF. The rearrangement uses TRBV10-3 and TRBJ1-2; tentative D call: TRBD1 (6 bases). CDR3 length equals 13 residues. Germline V gene sequence: CDR1 ENHRY, CDR2 SYGVKD. Deletions cut 0 bases from V and 8 bases from J, with 10 bases between.

The chain couples TRBV15 to TRBJ2-5; tentatively, D is TRBD2 (7 bases). Germline CDR1 and CDR2: LNHNV and YYDKDF (reference sequence). The CDR3 spans 14 residues. The V and J ends lost 4 bases and 5 bases respectively, with 14 bases between them. CDR3 region: CATSIGGARETQYF. As DNA, the CDR3 is TGTGCCACCAGCATAGGGGGGGCCCGGGAGACCCAGTACTTC.

This clone was counted a few times. The rearrangement joins TRBV5-1 to TRBJ1-6; D gene uncertain. Germline V gene data show CDR1 as SGHRS and CDR2 as YFSETQ. The CDR3 spans 13 residues. The V and J ends lost 4 bases and 6 bases respectively, with 8 bases between them. The CDR3 here is CASSGKPNSPLHF. CDR3 coding DNA: TGCGCCAGCAGCGGCAAACCTAATTCACCCCTCCACTTT.

This clone was seen more than once but under ten times. The V and J genes are TRBV20-1 and TRBJ2-1; D gene uncertain. CDR1 is DFQATT and CDR2 is SNEGSKA in the germline V gene (reference sequence). This CDR3 is built from 11 residues. Trimming cost V 3 bases and J 9 bases, with 9 bases left between them. The CDR3 nucleotides read TGCAGTGCTAGCAATACTGGTGAGCAGTTCTTC. This codes for CSASNTGEQFF.

In this sample, this clone turned up a few times. The chain recombines TRBV7-6 with TRBJ2-3, with TRBD1 as a possible D gene (6 bases). The length of the CDR3 is 16 residues. Deletions cut 2 bases from V and 0 bases from J, with 12 bases between. Germline CDR1 and CDR2: SGHVS and FNYEAQ. The CDR3 loop reads CASSLRTASSTDTQYF. DNA of the CDR3: TGTGCCAGCAGCTTACGGACAGCCTCTAGCACAGATACGCAGTATTTT.

J is TRBJ1-6 and V is TRBV21-1. TRBV21-1 is shown as a pseudogene. The CDR3 length is 18 residues. CDR3 bases: TGTGCCAGCAGCAAAGTCCCCCTCGGCACCCCTAGGTTATCACCCCTCCACTTT. This encodes CASSKVPLGTPRLSPLHF.

Concerning this clone itself: Additional DNA sequences in this sample encode the identical CDR3. V usage is TRBV10-3 and J usage is TRBJ1-1, with 8 bases lining up with TRBD1. The germline gives CDR1 ENHRY, CDR2 SYGVKD. J was trimmed by 2 bases and V by 6 bases; bases with no gene match: 8. CDR3 length equals 15 residues. The DNA for the CDR3 is TGTGCCATCAGGGGAGACAGGGGATACAACACTGAAGCTTTCTTT. Translating it yields CAIRGDRGYNTEAFF.

The chain is built from TRBV18 and TRBJ2-5; unclear D gene. Germline V gene lookup returns CDR1 KGHSH and CDR2 LQKENI. The CDR3 sequence is 13 residues long. Trimming removed 4 bases from V and 4 bases from J, with 10 bases in between. In DNA form, the CDR3 reads TGTGCCAGCTCACTGCTAGACGGAGAGACCCAGTACTTC. This gives the protein CASSLLDGETQYF.

This clone occurred a few times. V is TRBV11-3 and J is TRBJ1-6, with 7 bases fitting TRBD1. The CDR3 length is 14 residues. V shed 3 bases and J 4 bases; nucleotides not matched to a gene: 0. Looked up from germline, CDR1 is SGHNT and CDR2 is YENEEA. The CDR3 spells CASSLGQYNSPLHF. The CDR3 nucleotides read TGTGCCAGCAGCTTGGGACAGTATAATTCACCCCTCCACTTT.

J is TRBJ1-2 and V is TRBV27; 7 nucleotides match TRBD1. Germline V CDR1 and CDR2: MNHEY, SMNVEV (reference sequence). The CDR3 has 18 amino acids. Trimming removed 6 bases from V and 4 bases from J; junction bases left unmatched: 20. For the CDR3, the DNA is TGTGCCAGCAGCCCTAGTCGGCAGGGGGTCGTATCGTCCTATGGCTACACCTTC. Translation: CASSPSRQGVVSSYGYTF.

This clone was seen a few times. This chain links TRBV19 with TRBJ1-1, with TRBD1 as a possible D gene (6 bases). The ends were cut back, 8 bases at V and 5 bases at J, with 18 bases in the middle. CDR1 is LNHDA and CDR2 is SQIVND in the germline V gene (reference sequence). The CDR3 runs 14 residues. The DNA for the CDR3 is TGTGCCAGTTTCGACCTAAGCAGGGGTACTGAAGCTTTCTTT. This gives the protein CASFDLSRGTEAFF.

The J gene is TRBJ2-5, the V gene TRBV18, with 7 bases lining up with TRBD2. Germline V CDR1 and CDR2: KGHSH, LQKENI. This CDR3 is built from 19 residues. After removal of 3 bases from V and 5 bases from J, the junction contained 21 bases not matched to a gene. The CDR3 spells CASSPIAGQGTGLGETQYF. The CDR3 DNA reads as TGTGCCAGCTCACCGATCGCGGGGCAGGGAACCGGACTAGGGGAGACCCAGTACTTC. The variable domain in full, with the rest retrieved from reference TRBV18 and TRBJ2-5, is NAGVMQNPRHLVRRRGQEARLRCSPMKGHSHVYWYRQLPEEGLKFMVYLQKENIIDESGMPKERFSAEFPKEGPSILRIQQVVRGDSAAYFCASSPIAGQGTGLGETQYFGPGTRLLVL.

The rearrangement joins TRBV12-2 to TRBJ2-7; the tabulated D call, TRBD1, remains unverified against the DNA. TRBV12-2 is assigned pseudogene status. The CDR3 covers 17 residues. CDR3 sequence (DNA): TGTGCAAGTCGCTCACCTTTTCCCGGGACAGGGGTGGGCGAGCAGTACTTC. It specifies CASRSPFPGTGVGEQYF.

The V gene is TRBV6-1, the J gene TRBJ2-1; 7 bases match TRBD2. CDR1 and CDR2 (germline): MNHNS, SASEGT. V gave up 11 bases and J gave up 9 bases; unmatched junction bases: 13. The CDR3 loop spans 13 amino acids. Here the CDR3 DNA reads TGTGCCGGCTCCCGGGACTACAATTCTGAGCAGTTCTTC. It encodes CAGSRDYNSEQFF.

The rearrangement joins TRBV5-4 to TRBJ2-7; 11 nucleotides match TRBD1. The CDR3 runs 16 residues. Trimming cost V 5 bases and J 3 bases; bases outside gene matches: 10. Germline V gene lookup returns CDR1 SGHNT and CDR2 YYREEE (reference sequence). The CDR3 DNA follows: TGTGCCAGCAGGCCATCCGCCGGGACAGGGGGCTACGAGCAGTACTTC. It yields the protein CASRPSAGTGGYEQYF.

In the case of this clone: The same CDR3 arises from other DNA sequences in this sample as well. This chain joins TRBV10-1 and TRBJ2-3; D is perhaps TRBD2 (5 bases). The CDR3 consists of 14 residues. Germline loops: CDR1 WNHNN, CDR2 SYGVQD (reference sequence). V was cut by 4 bases and J by 1 base, with 9 bases left in between. The DNA for the CDR3 is TGCGCCAGCAGTGTCCGGGGAGGCACAGATACGCAGTATTTT. As protein: CASSVRGGTDTQYF.

This chain uses TRBV19 with TRBJ2-7, with 7 positions matching TRBD1. CDR3 length equals 15 residues. The germline CDR1 and CDR2 sequences are LNHDA and SQIVND (reference sequence). Trimming took 2 bases from V and 6 from J; bases not matched to a gene: 10. This CDR3 is CASSINTGQFAEQYF. The CDR3 region has the DNA TGTGCCAGTAGTATAAATACGGGACAGTTTGCCGAGCAGTACTTC.

The genes are TRBV18 and TRBJ1-2, with TRBD1 identical over 8 bases. The CDR3 covers 12 residues. J lost 8 bases, V lost 4 bases, and 3 bases had no gene match. Germline V gene sequence: CDR1 KGHSH, CDR2 LQKENI. The CDR3 nucleotides read TGTGCCAGCTCACAGACAGGGGAAGGCTACACCTTC. This gives the protein CASSQTGEGYTF.

The rearrangement joins TRBV29-1 to TRBJ1-1; D remains ambiguous. Germline V gene sequence: CDR1 SQVTM, CDR2 ANQGSEA. The CDR3 has 19 amino acids. Deletions cut 5 bases from V and 4 bases from J, with 32 bases between. CDR3 loop: CSVLGSDGPAKGWGTEAFF. CDR3 in DNA: TGCAGCGTTCTAGGGAGCGATGGGCCAGCTAAGGGTTGGGGCACTGAAGCTTTCTTT.

The chain couples TRBV6-5 to TRBJ1-1; a weak D match, TRBD1 (6 bases). Between the trimmed V and J ends, which lost 11 bases and 1 base, there was a span of 17 bases. CDR3 length equals 14 residues. Germline V gene sequence: CDR1 MNHEY, CDR2 SVGAGI. This CDR3 reads CAVITGTPNTEAFF. The CDR3 nucleotides read TGTGCCGTTATCACCGGGACACCGAACACTGAAGCTTTCTTT.

This clone appeared once. This chain joins TRBV5-1 and TRBJ2-7; no firm D call. CDR1 and CDR2 from the germline V gene are SGHRS and YFSETQ. The CDR3 is 15 residues long. Trimming left V 0 bases short and J 0 bases short, with 10 bases between. CDR3 bases: TGCGCCAGCAGCTTGGCCGTCGGTTTCTCCTACGAGCAGTACTTC. This codes for CASSLAVGFSYEQYF.

The V gene is TRBV5-1, the J gene TRBJ1-3; possibly TRBD1 for D (5 bases). Germline V CDR1 and CDR2: SGHRS, YFSETQ. The CDR3 is 14 residues long. The germline V and J ends were trimmed by 0 bases and 3 bases, with 7 bases remaining between them. CDR3 nucleotide sequence: TGCGCCAGCAGCTTGGCAGGGAATGGAAACACCATATATTTT. It codes for CASSLAGNGNTIYF. The whole variable domain, remainder taken from reference TRBV5-1 and TRBJ1-3, is KAGVTQTPRYLIKTRGQQVTLSCSPISGHRSVSWYQQTPGQGLQFLFEYFSETQRNKGNFPGRFSGRQFSNSRSEMNVSTLELGDSALYLCASSLAGNGNTIYFGEGSWLTVV.

V gene TRBV2 combines with J gene TRBJ2-7; unclear D gene. Looked up from germline, CDR1 is SNHLY and CDR2 is FYNNEI. The CDR3 is 14 amino acids. V lost 4 bases, J lost 2 bases, and 12 bases lay in between. CDR3 sequence reads: CASSGKTPPYEQYF. The CDR3 region has the DNA TGTGCCAGCAGTGGAAAAACACCTCCCTACGAGCAGTACTTC.

This sequence joins TRBV25-1 and TRBJ2-1; tentatively, D is TRBD2 (5 bases). CDR1 and CDR2 from the germline V gene are MGHDK and SYGVNS. Trimming took 1 base from V and 11 from J, leaving 18 bases between them. This CDR3 region has 15 residues. CDR3 in DNA: TGTGCCAGCAGTGAATCTGTCGTCGGGGAGAGGAAGCAGTTCTTC. It codes for CASSESVVGERKQFF.

The chain is built from TRBV4-2 and TRBJ2-7; 7 bases are shared with TRBD1. Germline CDR1 reads LGHNA; CDR2 reads YNFKEQ. V dropped 0 bases and J dropped 3; count of bases not matched to a gene: 5. CDR3 size: 15 residues. The CDR3 protein is CASSQEPGQYYEQYF. CDR3 bases: TGTGCCAGCAGCCAAGAACCGGGACAGTACTACGAGCAGTACTTC.